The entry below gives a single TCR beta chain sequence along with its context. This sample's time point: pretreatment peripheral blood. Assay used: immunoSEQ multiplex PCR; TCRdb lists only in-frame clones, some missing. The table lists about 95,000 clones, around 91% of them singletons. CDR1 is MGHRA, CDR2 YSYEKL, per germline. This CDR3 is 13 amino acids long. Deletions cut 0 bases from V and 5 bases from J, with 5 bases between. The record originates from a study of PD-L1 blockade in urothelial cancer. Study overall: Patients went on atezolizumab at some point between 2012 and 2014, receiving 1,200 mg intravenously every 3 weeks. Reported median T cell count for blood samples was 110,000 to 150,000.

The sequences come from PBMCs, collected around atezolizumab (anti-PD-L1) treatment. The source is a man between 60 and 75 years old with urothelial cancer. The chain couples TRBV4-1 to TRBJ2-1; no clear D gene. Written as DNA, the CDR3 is TGCGCCAGCAGCCAAGAACTGAACAATGAGCAGTTCTTC. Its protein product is CASSQELNNEQFF.